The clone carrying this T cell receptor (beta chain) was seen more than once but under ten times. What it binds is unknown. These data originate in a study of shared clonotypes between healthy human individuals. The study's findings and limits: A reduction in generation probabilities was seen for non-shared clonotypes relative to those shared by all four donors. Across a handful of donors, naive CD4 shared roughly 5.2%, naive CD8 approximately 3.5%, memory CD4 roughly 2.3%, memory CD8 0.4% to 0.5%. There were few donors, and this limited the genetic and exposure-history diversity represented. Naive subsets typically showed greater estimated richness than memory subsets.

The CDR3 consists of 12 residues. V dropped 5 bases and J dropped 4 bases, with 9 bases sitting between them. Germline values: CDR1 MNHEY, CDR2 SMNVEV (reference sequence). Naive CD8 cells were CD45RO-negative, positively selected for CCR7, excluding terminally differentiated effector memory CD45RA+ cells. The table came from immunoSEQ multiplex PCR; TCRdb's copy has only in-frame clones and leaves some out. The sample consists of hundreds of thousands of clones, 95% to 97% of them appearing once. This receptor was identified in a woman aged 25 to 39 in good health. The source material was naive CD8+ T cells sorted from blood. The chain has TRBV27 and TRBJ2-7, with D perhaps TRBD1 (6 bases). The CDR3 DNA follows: TGTGCCAGCAGTCCTGGGACATACGAGCAGTACTTC. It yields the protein CASSPGTYEQYF.